These 3 T cell receptor beta chains were all obtained from the same sample, sequenced in a study of blood T cell repertoires in COVID-19. Method: immunoSEQ multiplex PCR; TCRdb's copy keeps in-frame clones and lacks some. In the table there are about 300,000 clones, under 90% of which are singletons. The material sequenced was PBMCs or T cells enriched from blood (not recorded which). The receptor set was obtained from a woman aged 18-29 years who had recovered from COVID-19.

V gene TRBV18 combines with J gene TRBJ2-5; D is unclear. The CDR3 totals 15 residues. Per the germline V gene, CDR1 is KGHSH and CDR2 is LQKENI. The V end was cut by 1 base, the J end by 4 bases, with 13 bases between. This CDR3 reads CASSPQKQILETQYF. The CDR3, as DNA: TGTGCCAGCTCACCACAAAAACAGATACTAGAGACCCAGTACTTC.

DNA for the CDR3: TGTGCCAGCAGCCCCCGAGCGGGACAGGGATTTTGGTATGGCTACACCTTC. Protein: CASSPRAGQGFWYGYTF. The chain links TRBV28 to TRBJ1-2; TRBD1 aligns across 9 bases. CDR3 length: 17 residues. The trim removed 6 bases at V and 5 bases at J, leaving 16 bases unmatched. CDR1 MDHEN and CDR2 SYDVKM come from the germline V gene.

This chain links TRBV19 with TRBJ1-1; D is ambiguous. The CDR3 consists of 16 residues. V dropped 1 base and J dropped 1 base, with 13 bases sitting between them. In germline, CDR1 is LNHDA, CDR2 SQIVND (reference sequence). In DNA, the CDR3 is TGTGCCAGTAGTATAGGAGCCTTGGCAGGGAACACTGAAGCTTTCTTT. Its protein product is CASSIGALAGNTEAFF.